This passage covers 15 T cell receptor beta chains from one sample sequenced in a study of Ad26.COV2.S vaccination and SARS-CoV-2 variants. The repertoire was sequenced with immunoSEQ multiplex PCR; TCRdb's copy has only in-frame clones and lacks some. This table has about 350,000 clones, roughly 90% appearing once. Treatment here: 15 to 20 received Ad26.COV2.S at low or high dose, single or two shots; five or six received placebo; per-sample allocation not given. Sample collection was performed on day 63 after the first vaccine or placebo injection. The sample in question was peripheral blood, obtained in a trial of Ad26.COV2.S vaccine versus placebo. The receptors stem from a person aged 18-60 years who received the Ad26.COV2.S COVID-19 vaccine or a placebo.

The chain uses TRBV7-9 and TRBJ1-2, with 8 bases fitting TRBD1. Germline values: CDR1 SEHNR, CDR2 FQNEAQ (reference sequence). The CDR3 runs to 18 residues. Trimming took 3 bases from V and 3 from J; bases not matched to a gene: 15. CDR3 DNA: TGTGCCAGCAGCTTTAGTCCCAAATTTGGACAGGGTGACTATGGCTACACCTTC. It encodes CASSFSPKFGQGDYGYTF.

A single count supports this clone. The chain carries TRBV28 and TRBJ2-2; TRBD2 aligns across 10 bases. This CDR3 has 16 amino acids. The J segment lost 6 bases and the V segment lost 2 bases, leaving 6 bases of the junction unmatched. The germline V gene encodes CDR1 MDHEN and CDR2 SYDVKM. CDR3 DNA: TGTGCCAGCAGTTTAGGTTCTAGCGGGAGATCCGGGGAGCTGTTTTTT. Amino acid sequence: CASSLGSSGRSGELFF.

This chain connects TRBV15 to TRBJ1-1, with no clear D. Trimming removed 3 bases from V and 1 base from J, with 12 bases in between. The CDR3 contains 15 residues. Germline CDR1 LNHNV, CDR2 YYDKDF (reference sequence). CDR3 amino acids: CATSRGAEENTEAFF. The CDR3 coding sequence is TGTGCCACCAGCAGGGGAGCTGAGGAGAACACTGAAGCTTTCTTT. Using reference TRBV15 and TRBJ1-1 for the parts outside the CDR3, the full variable domain is DAMVIQNPRYQVTQFGKPVTLSCSQTLNHNVMYWYQQKSSQAPKLLFHYYDKDFNNEADTPDNFQSRRPNTSFCFLDIRSPGLGDTAMYLCATSRGAEENTEAFFGQGTRLTVV.

This chain joins TRBV14 and TRBJ2-2; D assignment may be TRBD1 or TRBD2 (5 bases each). Germline values: CDR1 SGHDN, CDR2 FVKESK. CDR3 length: 21 residues. V dropped 0 bases and J dropped 0 bases, with 23 bases sitting between them. CDR3 in amino acids: CASSQDSGPWVGRTNTGELFF. In DNA, the CDR3 is TGTGCCAGCAGCCAAGATTCGGGCCCTTGGGTGGGACGCACGAACACCGGGGAGCTGTTTTTT.

This clone has a handful of counts. The rearrangement links TRBV3-1 (or the pseudogene TRBV3-2) to TRBJ2-7, with D perhaps matching TRBD2 (6 bases). The CDR3 consists of 14 residues. CDR1 is LGHDT and CDR2 is YNNKEL in the germline V gene (reference sequence). V dropped 2 bases and J dropped 5 bases, with 13 bases sitting between them. CDR3 region: CASSQLRGSHEQYF. CDR3 DNA sequence: TGTGCCAGCAGCCAACTACGGGGGAGCCACGAGCAGTACTTC.

The rearrangement joins TRBV28 to TRBJ2-2; 11 nucleotides match TRBD2. The CDR3 has 22 residues. V shed 6 bases and J 2 bases; nucleotides not matched to a gene: 23. Germline-derived CDR1 and CDR2 are MDHEN and SYDVKM. This chain's CDR3 is CASSPGRFLLAGEKRNTGELFF. The CDR3 DNA follows: TGTGCCAGCAGCCCAGGCCGTTTCTTACTAGCGGGAGAGAAGAGAAACACCGGGGAGCTGTTTTTT.

The rearrangement links TRBV11-2 to TRBJ1-4; TRBD1 matches at 7 bases. CDR3 length: 14 amino acids. After removal of 0 bases from V and 6 bases from J, the junction contained 1 base not matched to a gene. Germline values: CDR1 SGHAT, CDR2 FQNNGV. DNA for the CDR3: TGTGCCAGCAGCTTAGAGCAGGGGGATGAAAAACTGTTTTTT. It encodes CASSLEQGDEKLFF.

Only one count was recorded for this clone. This rearrangement joins TRBV6-1 to TRBJ1-5; 10 bases are shared with TRBD1. J was trimmed by 3 bases and V by 4 bases; bases with no gene match: 6. The CDR3 extends over 16 amino acids. CDR1 and CDR2 (germline): MNHNS, SASEGT. In nucleotides, the CDR3 is TGTGCCAGCAGTGCCCTCGGGACAGGGGTCAATCAGCCCCAGCATTTT. This encodes CASSALGTGVNQPQHF.

The gene calls are TRBV24-1 and TRBJ1-5; D gene uncertain. The CDR3 has 14 amino acids. V was pared by 2 bases and J by 3 bases, with 7 bases between. Germline V gene sequence: CDR1 KGHDR, CDR2 SFDVKD. CDR3 bases: TGTGCCACCAGTGATTCGGGCCTCAATCAGCCCCAGCATTTT. It is translated as CATSDSGLNQPQHF.

The chain recombines TRBV15 with TRBJ2-1; 13 bases align to TRBD2. The V gene's germline CDR1 is LNHNV and CDR2 YYDKDF (reference sequence). This CDR3 contains 15 residues. The V gene end was trimmed by 1 base and the J gene end by 6 bases; junction bases not matched to a gene: 0. CDR3 DNA: TGTGCCACCAGCAGAGGACTAGCGGGAGGCAATGAGCAGTTCTTC. It translates to CATSRGLAGGNEQFF. Complete variable domain (other parts from reference TRBV15 and TRBJ2-1): DAMVIQNPRYQVTQFGKPVTLSCSQTLNHNVMYWYQQKSSQAPKLLFHYYDKDFNNEADTPDNFQSRRPNTSFCFLDIRSPGLGDTAMYLCATSRGLAGGNEQFFGPGTRLTVL.

The V gene is TRBV5-6, the J gene TRBJ1-4, with a weak D call TRBD1 (6 bases). This CDR3 region has 16 residues. V lost 1 base, J lost 7 bases, and 17 bases lay in between. CDR1 is SGHDT, CDR2 YYEEEE, per germline. The CDR3 region has the DNA TGTGCCAGCAGCTTGTGGGCGGCCAGGGGTTCTGAAAAACTGTTTTTT. Protein: CASSLWAARGSEKLFF.

The V and J genes are TRBV2 and TRBJ2-7; possibly TRBD2 for D (6 bases). The CDR3 is 14 residues long. Germline CDR1 and CDR2: SNHLY and FYNNEI. V was pared by 6 bases and J by 4 bases, with 16 bases between. The CDR3: CASRHSTGEYEQYF. CDR3 DNA sequence: TGTGCCAGCAGACACTCCACGGGGGAATACGAGCAGTACTTC.

In DNA, the CDR3 is TGTGCCAGCAGCATCGGACAGGAGGGGTCACCCCTCCACTTT. It specifies CASSIGQEGSPLHF. The V gene is TRBV28, the J gene TRBJ1-6, with 7 bases lining up with TRBD1. Trimming took 6 bases from V and 10 from J; bases not matched to a gene: 9. From germline, CDR1 is MDHEN and CDR2 SYDVKM. The CDR3 is 14 residues long. Full variable domain (remainder filled in from reference TRBV28 and TRBJ1-6): DVKVTQSSRYLVKRTGEKVFLECVQDMDHENMFWYRQDPGLGLRLIYFSYDVKMKEKGDIPEGYSVSREKKERFSLILESASTNQTSMYLCASSIGQEGSPLHFGNGTRLTVT.

The chain carries TRBV24-1 and TRBJ2-5; the match to TRBD1 covers 7 bases. Germline loops: CDR1 KGHDR, CDR2 SFDVKD. This CDR3 has 13 amino acids. J lost 5 bases, V lost 4 bases, and 3 bases had no gene match. The CDR3: CATSESDRETQYF. The CDR3 bases are TGTGCCACCAGTGAGTCGGACAGGGAGACCCAGTACTTC.

This clone was picked up a small number of times. The chain links TRBV14 to TRBJ1-3; D not resolved. CDR1 is SGHDN and CDR2 is FVKESK in the germline V gene. This CDR3 is built from 15 residues. V was cut by 0 bases and J by 0 bases, with 6 bases left in between. The CDR3 protein is CASSQEAHSGNTIYF. The CDR3 coding sequence is TGTGCCAGCAGCCAAGAGGCCCACTCTGGAAACACCATATATTTT.